This passage covers 20 T cell receptor beta chains from one sample sequenced in a study of T cells expressing NK-cell markers. From the 5' RACE reads, TCRdb lists one entry per CDR3 protein and no DNA. This sample's table reports about 460,000 distinct CDR3 sequences. Sequences were obtained from blood T cells: a sorted CD56 or NKG2C T cell subset, CD4+ or CD8+ T cells, or bulk PBMC T cells (not recorded which). These TCRs come from a woman between 45 and 60 years old in good health.

The chain has TRBV6-6 and TRBJ2-7; TCRdb's D call, TRBD2, is unchecked because there is no DNA. The CDR3 sequence is 12 residues long. Germline assignment: CDR1 MNHNY and CDR2 SVGAGI (reference sequence). This CDR3 is CASTGGSFRQYF.

This chain connects TRBV28 to TRBJ2-1; TCRdb's D call of TRBD2 is untestable without DNA. From germline, CDR1 is MDHEN and CDR2 SYDVKM. This CDR3 is 15 amino acids long. CDR3 protein: CASSATGLAGWEQFF.

The chain joins TRBV7-9 to TRBJ2-5. This CDR3 spans 15 amino acids. The germline V gene has CDR1 SEHNR and CDR2 FQNEAQ (reference sequence). The CDR3 reads CASSLAVGGQETQYF.

The chain recombines TRBV7-2 with TRBJ2-3; checking the TCRdb D call of TRBD2 is not possible without DNA. CDR1 and CDR2 (germline): SGHTA, FQGNSA. The CDR3 contains 14 residues. The CDR3 reads CASRRAGGRDTQYF.

V gene TRBV24-1 combines with J gene TRBJ1-2. Germline V gene lookup returns CDR1 KGHDR and CDR2 SFDVKD. This CDR3 has 11 residues. This CDR3 is CATRRGYGYTF.

The chain has TRBV30 and TRBJ2-1; TCRdb's D call, TRBD2, is unchecked because there is no DNA. Germline V CDR1 and CDR2: GTSNPN, SVGIG (reference sequence). The CDR3 runs to 14 residues. The chain's CDR3 is CAWRLAGVVGEQFF. The full variable domain, its missing parts supplied by reference TRBV30 and TRBJ2-1, is SQTIHQWPATLVQPVGSPLSLECTVEGTSNPNLYWYRQAAGRGLQLLFYSVGIGQISSEVPQNLSASRPQDRQFILSSKKLLLSDSGFYLCAWRLAGVVGEQFFGPGTRLTVL.

The chain is built from TRBV5-1 and TRBJ2-5; TCRdb's D call, TRBD1, is unchecked because there is no DNA. The germline V gene has CDR1 SGHRS and CDR2 YFSETQ. The CDR3 runs to 15 residues. CDR3 loop: CASSLGGVNQETQYF.

The chain recombines TRBV29-1 with TRBJ1-1; TCRdb calls TRBD1, which cannot be checked without DNA. The CDR3 loop spans 14 amino acids. Germline assignment: CDR1 SQVTM and CDR2 ANQGSEA. The CDR3 loop is CSVGGGTANTEAFF. Full variable domain (rest looked up from reference TRBV29-1 and TRBJ1-1): SAVISQKPSRDICQRGTSLTIQCQVDSQVTMMFWYRQQPGQSLTLIATANQGSEATYESGFVIDKFPISRPNLTFSTLTVSNMSPEDSSIYLCSVGGGTANTEAFFGQGTRLTVV.

This chain joins TRBV20-1 and TRBJ2-5; the D call from TCRdb, TRBD2, cannot be confirmed without DNA. Germline V gene data show CDR1 as DFQATT and CDR2 as SNEGSKA (reference sequence). The CDR3 is 14 residues long. Here the CDR3 reads CSANPGRAQETQYF.

This chain connects TRBV3-1 to TRBJ2-7; the D call from TCRdb, TRBD1, cannot be confirmed without DNA. CDR1 is LGHDT and CDR2 is YNNKEL in the germline V gene (reference sequence). The CDR3 runs 16 residues. The CDR3 loop reads CASSQNVLGVGYEQYF.

The rearrangement links TRBV20-1 to TRBJ2-7; the TRBD1 assignment by TCRdb is unverifiable without DNA. The V gene's germline CDR1 is DFQATT and CDR2 SNEGSKA (reference sequence). This CDR3 comprises 14 residues. CDR3: CSAKKRQGSYEQYF.

CDR3 amino acids: CSVGWTSGSTDTQYF. This chain uses TRBV29-1 with TRBJ2-3; the TRBD2 assignment by TCRdb is unverifiable without DNA. The germline gives CDR1 SQVTM, CDR2 ANQGSEA. This CDR3 comprises 15 residues.

The rearrangement joins TRBV27 to TRBJ2-1; with no DNA, the TCRdb D assignment of TRBD2 cannot be verified. CDR3 length equals 16 residues. Germline V gene sequence: CDR1 MNHEY, CDR2 SMNVEV (reference sequence). CDR3 protein: CASSPKRPDHGNEQFF.

V and J are TRBV27 and TRBJ2-5; TCRdb names TRBD1, which stays unverified in the absence of DNA. The CDR3 extends over 15 amino acids. Germline lookup yields CDR1 MNHEY and CDR2 SMNVEV (reference sequence). CDR3 protein: CASSLGQGLIETQYF.

This rearrangement joins TRBV12-3 or TRBV12-4 to TRBJ2-7; TCRdb proposes TRBD1, but this gene call is untestable without DNA. This CDR3 contains 14 residues. The CDR3 loop reads CASRKGAGIYEQYF.

This chain links TRBV5-1 with TRBJ2-1; TCRdb selects TRBD2, and the lack of DNA leaves this call unchecked. CDR1 is SGHRS and CDR2 is YFSETQ in the germline V gene. This CDR3 is built from 16 residues. The CDR3 here is CASSLVPGTSLVEQFF.

The V call is TRBV6-5, the J call TRBJ2-3; the TCRdb call, TRBD2, lacks DNA for checking. The length of the CDR3 is 14 residues. Germline lookup yields CDR1 MNHEY and CDR2 SVGAGI. CDR3 in amino acids: CASSWLAATDTQYF.

The chain is built from TRBV6-5 and TRBJ2-7. The CDR3 length is 12 residues. Germline CDR1 is MNHEY and CDR2 is SVGAGI. The CDR3 loop reads CASSPTAYEQYF.

The J gene is TRBJ2-7, the V gene TRBV6-5; TCRdb's D call of TRBD1 is untestable without DNA. Germline CDR1 is MNHEY and CDR2 is SVGAGI. The CDR3 spans 11 residues. The CDR3 protein is CASGQGGGRYF.

The chain carries TRBV14 and TRBJ1-2. The CDR3 sequence is 14 residues long. Germline CDR1 is SGHDN and CDR2 is FVKESK. The CDR3 sequence: CASSQDGLLYGYTF.